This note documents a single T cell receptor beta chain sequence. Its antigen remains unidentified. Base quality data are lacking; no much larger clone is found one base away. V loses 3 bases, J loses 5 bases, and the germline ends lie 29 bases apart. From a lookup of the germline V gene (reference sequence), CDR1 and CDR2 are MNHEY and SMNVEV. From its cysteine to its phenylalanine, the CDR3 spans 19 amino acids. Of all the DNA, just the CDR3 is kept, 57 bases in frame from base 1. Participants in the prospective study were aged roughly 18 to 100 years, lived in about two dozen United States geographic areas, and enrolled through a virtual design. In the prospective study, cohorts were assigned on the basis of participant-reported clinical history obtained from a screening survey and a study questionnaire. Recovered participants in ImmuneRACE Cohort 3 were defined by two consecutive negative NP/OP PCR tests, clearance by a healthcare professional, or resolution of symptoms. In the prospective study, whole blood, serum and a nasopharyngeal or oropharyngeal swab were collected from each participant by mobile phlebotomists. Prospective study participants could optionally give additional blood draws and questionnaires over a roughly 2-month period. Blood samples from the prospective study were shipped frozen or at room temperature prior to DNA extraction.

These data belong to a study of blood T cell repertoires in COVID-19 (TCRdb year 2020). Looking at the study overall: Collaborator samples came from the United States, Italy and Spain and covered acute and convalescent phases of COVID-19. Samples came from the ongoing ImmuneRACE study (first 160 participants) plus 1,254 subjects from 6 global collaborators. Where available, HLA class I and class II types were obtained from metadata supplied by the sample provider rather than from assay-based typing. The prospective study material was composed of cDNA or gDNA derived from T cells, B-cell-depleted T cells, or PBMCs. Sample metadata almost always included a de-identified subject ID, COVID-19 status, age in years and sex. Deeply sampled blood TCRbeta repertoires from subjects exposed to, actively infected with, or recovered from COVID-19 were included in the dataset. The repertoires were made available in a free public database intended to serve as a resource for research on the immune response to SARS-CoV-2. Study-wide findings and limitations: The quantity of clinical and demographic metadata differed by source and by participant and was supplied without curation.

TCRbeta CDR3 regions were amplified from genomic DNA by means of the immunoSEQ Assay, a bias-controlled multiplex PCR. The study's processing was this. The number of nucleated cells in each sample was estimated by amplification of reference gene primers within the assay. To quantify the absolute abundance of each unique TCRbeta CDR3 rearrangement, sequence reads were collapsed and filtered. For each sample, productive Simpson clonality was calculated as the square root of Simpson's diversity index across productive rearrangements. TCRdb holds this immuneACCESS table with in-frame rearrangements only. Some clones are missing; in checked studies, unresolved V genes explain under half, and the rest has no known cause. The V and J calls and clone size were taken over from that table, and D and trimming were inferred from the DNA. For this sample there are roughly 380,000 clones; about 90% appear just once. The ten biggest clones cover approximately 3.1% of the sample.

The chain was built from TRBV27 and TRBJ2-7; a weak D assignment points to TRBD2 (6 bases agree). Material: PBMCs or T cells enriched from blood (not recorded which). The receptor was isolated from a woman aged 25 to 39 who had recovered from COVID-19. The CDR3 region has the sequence CASSFGARDGSFLLDEQYF. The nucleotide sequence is TGTGCCAGCAGTTTCGGGGCACGGGACGGGAGTTTCCTCCTCGACGAGCAGTACTTC.